The 15 T cell receptor beta chains below come from one sample, sequenced in a study of post-analysis software for immune sequencing data. Findings and caveats of the study: With TRBV5-6, TRBV5-1 and TRBV20-1 included, 5 or 6 TRBV segments were more frequent in patients than in controls.

Which antigens these TCRs recognize remains unknown. TCR beta libraries were prepared from cDNA with unique molecular identifiers. TCRdb re-called the PCR reads with MiXCR, one entry per CDR3 protein. In the table there are approximately 770,000 distinct CDR3 sequences, more than 45% of which are singletons. The sequenced sample consisted of blood. The receptor set was obtained from a girl aged 10-17 years with multiple sclerosis.

The genes are TRBV29-1 and TRBJ2-6; TRBD1 agrees at 8 bases. CDR1 SQVTM and CDR2 ANQGSEA come from the germline V gene. The CDR3 is 16 amino acids. The V segment lost 6 bases and the J segment 0 bases; nucleotides outside the gene matches: 7. In nucleotides, the CDR3 is TGCAGCGTGGGACAGGAACCTTTCTCTGGGGCCAACGTCCTGACTTTC. Residues: CSVGQEPFSGANVLTF. Using reference TRBV29-1 and TRBJ2-6 for the parts outside the CDR3, the full variable domain is SAVISQKPSRDICQRGTSLTIQCQVDSQVTMMFWYRQQPGQSLTLIATANQGSEATYESGFVIDKFPISRPNLTFSTLTVSNMSPEDSSIYLCSVGQEPFSGANVLTFGAGSRLTVL.

As for this clonotype: The CDR3 carries no conserved terminal phenylalanine or tryptophan, so it likely arises from a read error. The rearrangement uses TRBV7-9 and TRBJ2-1; D uncertain. The J call may be incorrect, as the DNA end agrees better with TRBJ2-7. The CDR3 totals 12 residues. From germline, CDR1 is SEHNR and CDR2 FQNEAQ (reference sequence). The CDR3 region has the DNA TGTGCCAGCAGCTTAGGGTCCTACGAGCAGTACTTA. It translates to CASSLGSYEQYL.

The rearrangement joins TRBV7-9 to TRBJ2-1; D unclear. V shed 0 bases and J shed 9 bases, with 12 bases lying between them. This CDR3 contains 14 residues. Germline-derived CDR1 and CDR2 are SEHNR and FQNEAQ (reference sequence). The CDR3 DNA reads TGTGCCAGCAGCTTAGCAGCCCTCTCCTTTGAGCAGTTCTTC. It translates to CASSLAALSFEQFF.

This clonotype showed up just once. The rearrangement links TRBV24-1 to TRBJ2-1; D is ambiguous. This CDR3 comprises 17 residues. The V and J ends lost 2 bases and 5 bases respectively, with 18 bases between them. The germline V gene has CDR1 KGHDR and CDR2 SFDVKD. CDR3 nucleotide sequence: TGTGCCACCAGTGATTCTCCCCCGAAGACGATAAACAATGAGCAGTTCTTC. Translated: CATSDSPPKTINNEQFF.

V gene TRBV4-3 combines with J gene TRBJ2-6; 7 bases match TRBD2. CDR1 is LGHNA, CDR2 YSLEER, per germline. V lost 3 bases to trimming and J lost 2 bases; unmatched junction nucleotides: 19. The CDR3 contains 21 residues. CDR3 sequence (DNA): TGCGCCAGCAGCCATCTGAGCCCTTTTCAGCGGGGTCCCGCTGGGGCCAACGTCCTGACTTTC. Its protein product is CASSHLSPFQRGPAGANVLTF.

The V call is TRBV3-1, the J call TRBJ2-5; D perhaps matches TRBD2 (6 bases). Germline assignment: CDR1 LGHDT and CDR2 YNNKEL (reference sequence). Trimming took 6 bases from V and 11 from J, leaving 16 bases between them. The CDR3 is made up of 12 amino acids. Here the CDR3 reads CASSSQRREQYF. DNA of the CDR3: TGTGCCAGCAGTTCTCAGCGGAGGGAGCAGTACTTC.

This clonotype was observed a single time. The rearrangement uses TRBV6-5 and TRBJ2-1, with a tentative D call TRBD1 (6 bases). The CDR3 consists of 18 residues. Trimming took 4 bases from V and 2 from J, leaving 21 bases between them. Germline CDR1 and CDR2: MNHEY and SVGAGI. In nucleotides, the CDR3 is TGTGCCAGCAGTTTATATAGGTCAGGGGCAACGGCCTACAATGAGCAGTTCTTC. Translating gives CASSLYRSGATAYNEQFF.

This clonotype appeared a few times. The chain uses TRBV29-1 and TRBJ2-6, with D hard to call. The V and J ends lost 7 bases and 2 bases respectively, with 9 bases between them. The germline CDR1 and CDR2 sequences are SQVTM and ANQGSEA. The CDR3 length is 13 residues. CDR3 region: CSASMPGANVLTF. The CDR3 DNA reads TGCAGCGCCTCAATGCCTGGGGCCAACGTCCTGACTTTC.

V usage is TRBV6-2 or TRBV6-3 and J usage is TRBJ2-1; 13 bases agree with TRBD2. The V and J ends lost 2 bases and 6 bases, in that order; junction bases with no gene match: 7. Looked up from germline, CDR1 is MNHEY and CDR2 is SVGEGT. The CDR3 contains 17 residues. In nucleotides, the CDR3 is TGTGCCAGCAGTTACGTGCGACTAGCGGGAGGAGGCAATGAGCAGTTCTTC. It is translated as CASSYVRLAGGGNEQFF.

The DNA for the CDR3 is TGTGCCAGCAGCGATAGCAGCAGCACAGATACGCAGTATTTT. Its translation: CASSDSSSTDTQYF. V gene TRBV6-6 combines with J gene TRBJ2-3; no reliable D call. Trimming pared 6 bases from V and 0 bases from J, leaving 10 bases between. The CDR3 is 14 amino acids. The germline CDR1 and CDR2 sequences are MNHNY and SVGAGI (reference sequence).

The chain has TRBV6-5 and TRBJ2-4, with 9 positions matching TRBD1. The J call may be mistaken, given a closer DNA end match to TRBJ2-7. This CDR3 has 16 residues. In germline, CDR1 is MNHEY, CDR2 SVGAGI. The CDR3 is CASSYLQGASPYEQYF. The CDR3 bases are TGTGCCAGCAGTTACTTACAGGGGGCGTCGCCCTACGAGCAGTACTTC.

This clonotype has only a few counts. The rearrangement links TRBV14 to TRBJ2-3; 7 bases fit TRBD2. Germline CDR1 SGHDN, CDR2 FVKESK. V was pared by 2 bases and J by 1 base, with 9 bases of the junction left unmatched. The CDR3 is 17 amino acids. The CDR3 coding sequence is TGTGCCAGCAGCCAATATTGGCGGGAGTGGGGCACAGATACGCAGTATTTT. Its protein is CASSQYWREWGTDTQYF.

The CDR3 DNA is TGTGCCAGTAGTCCTGGACTAGTTAGCTACGAGCAGTACTTC. Protein product: CASSPGLVSYEQYF. V and J are TRBV19 and TRBJ2-7, with 7 bases lining up with TRBD2. After removal of 5 bases from V and 3 bases from J, the junction contained 7 bases not matched to a gene. CDR1 and CDR2 from the germline V gene are LNHDA and SQIVND (reference sequence). This CDR3 region has 14 residues.

The chain links TRBV6-5 to TRBJ2-7; 10 bases are a match to TRBD1. CDR1 is MNHEY and CDR2 is SVGAGI in the germline V gene. Trimming took 2 bases from V and 4 from J; bases not matched to a gene: 8. The CDR3 consists of 16 residues. Here the CDR3 DNA reads TGTGCCAGCAGTTACGGTAACCCGGGACAGGGGTACGAGCAGTACTTC. It yields the protein CASSYGNPGQGYEQYF.

The V call is TRBV5-4, the J call TRBJ2-1, with unresolved D. V was pared by 4 bases and J by 1 base, with 6 bases between. Germline-derived CDR1 and CDR2 are SGHNT and YYREEE (reference sequence). The CDR3 has 13 amino acids. The CDR3 is CASSDQSYNEQFF. CDR3 DNA sequence: TGTGCCAGCAGCGACCAATCCTACAATGAGCAGTTCTTC.